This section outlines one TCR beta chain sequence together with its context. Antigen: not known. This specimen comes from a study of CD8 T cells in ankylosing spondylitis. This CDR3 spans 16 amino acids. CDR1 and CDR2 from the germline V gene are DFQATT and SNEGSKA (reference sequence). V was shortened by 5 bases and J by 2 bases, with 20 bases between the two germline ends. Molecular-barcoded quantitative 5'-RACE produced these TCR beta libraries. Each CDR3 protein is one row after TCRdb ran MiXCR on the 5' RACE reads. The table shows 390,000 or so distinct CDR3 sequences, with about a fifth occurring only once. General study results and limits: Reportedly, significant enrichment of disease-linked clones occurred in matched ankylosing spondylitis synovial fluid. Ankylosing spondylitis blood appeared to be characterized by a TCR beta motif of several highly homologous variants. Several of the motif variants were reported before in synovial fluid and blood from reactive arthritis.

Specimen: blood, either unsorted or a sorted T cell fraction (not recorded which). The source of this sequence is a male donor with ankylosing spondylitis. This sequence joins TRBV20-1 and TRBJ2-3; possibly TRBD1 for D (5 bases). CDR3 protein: CSAGVGGQAITDTQYF. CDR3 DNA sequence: TGCAGTGCTGGGGTGGGCGGACAAGCAATCACAGATACGCAGTATTTT.